The table lists the clone carrying this TCR beta chain with many counts. Antigen: not known. Germline V gives CDR1 SGHTA, CDR2 FQGNSA. The V end was cut by 6 bases, the J end by 7 bases, with 21 bases between. This CDR3 has 15 amino acids. Prior to thyroid surgery, none of the patients had received any treatment. These data come from a study of metastatic and nonmetastatic thyroid tumors. Study overall: Repertoires of blood and of tissue (tumor or nodule) from malignant and benign thyroid patients were compared. Study-level points and caveats: In both blood and tumor samples, TCR beta diversity was reported significantly higher for malignant than benign nodules.

In the original workflow: Across clinicopathological groups, CDR3 differences served as the basis for building a distant-metastasis classifier for papillary thyroid cancer. TCRdb re-analyzed the PCR reads using MiXCR. The V and J calls shown here were made by TCRdb, not taken from the authors' results. The sample contains roughly 55,000 clones, 15% to 20% of which appear only once. The chain combines TRBV7-2 with TRBJ1-2; no clear D. Sequencing used blood. The sequence derives from a male donor with papillary thyroid cancer or a benign thyroid nodule (not recorded which). Some clones in this sample may be carry-over from other donors' samples. CDR3 nucleotide sequence: TGTGCCAGCAGTCATCCCTCGCCCGGGCCTTCTGGCTACACCTTC. This sequence encodes CASSHPSPGPSGYTF.